A selection of T cell receptor beta chains follows, all from one sample in a study of cytomegalovirus exposure and HLA in healthy donors. TCRdb keeps only in-frame clones here, not all; method: immunoSEQ multiplex PCR. The table lists 90,000 to 130,000 clones, more than 65% of them singletons, with nearly 0.9% in the top ten. Sequences were obtained from PBMCs. All receptors derive from a woman aged 30 to 39 in good health and CMV-seronegative. CDR3s include the opening cysteine and the closing phenylalanine or tryptophan. The D gene is left open where the match is weak. Size values are once, few and many counts, or a class for expanded clones, and some rows have none.

D gene	V gene	J gene	clone size	CDR3 protein	CDR3 DNA
TRBD2	TRBV5-1	TRBJ2-3	few	CASSNGLEADTQYF	TGCGCCAGCAGCAACGGACTAGAAGCAGATACGCAGTATTTT
TRBD1	TRBV11-2	TRBJ1-6	few	CASSPHRGLGSPLHF	TGTGCCAGCAGCCCTCACAGGGGGCTAGGATCACCCCTCCACTTT
.	TRBV6-1	TRBJ2-1	.	CASIAGSYNEQFF	TGTGCCAGCATTGCGGGGTCCTACAATGAGCAGTTCTTC
TRBD1	TRBV6-1	TRBJ1-1	.	CASSETGVAFF	TGTGCCAGCAGTGAGACAGGGGTCGCTTTCTTT
.	TRBV29-1	TRBJ2-5	.	CSAQGPDGTQYF	TGCAGCGCTCAGGGTCCGGACGGGACCCAGTACTTC
TRBD2	TRBV5-6	TRBJ2-7	once	CASSFRGAYEQYF	TGTGCCAGCAGCTTTCGGGGGGCCTACGAGCAGTACTTC
TRBD2	TRBV5-1	TRBJ2-5	.	CASTKRGGEQETQYF	TGCGCCAGCACTAAGCGGGGGGGGGAGCAAGAGACCCAGTACTTC
.	TRBV6-5	TRBJ2-1	.	CASSYGGGAHNEQFF	TGTGCCAGCAGTTACGGTGGCGGAGCCCACAATGAGCAGTTCTTC
.	TRBV18	TRBJ1-2	.	CASSPMYSGRDYGYTF	TGTGCCAGCTCACCAATGTATTCAGGGAGGGACTATGGCTACACCTTC
TRBD1	TRBV18	TRBJ1-2	.	CASSPAPGGHGYTF	TGTGCCAGCTCACCAGCTCCAGGGGGCCATGGCTACACCTTC
.	TRBV2	TRBJ2-2	.	CASKSQNTGELFF	TGTGCCAGCAAGAGTCAGAACACCGGGGAGCTGTTTTTT
TRBD2	TRBV6-6	TRBJ2-3	.	CASSFGLADTQYF	TGTGCCAGCAGTTTCGGACTAGCCGATACGCAGTATTTT
TRBD1	TRBV30	TRBJ2-7	.	CALEQGAFYEQYF	TGTGCTCTAGAACAGGGGGCTTTCTACGAGCAGTACTTC
.	TRBV20-1	TRBJ2-7	once	CSAKRGYEQYF	TGCAGTGCTAAACGGGGGTACGAGCAGTACTTC
.	TRBV5-1	TRBJ2-5	.	CASSVGEPGLAQYF	TGCGCCAGCAGCGTGGGGGAGCCTGGGTTGGCCCAGTACTTC
.	TRBV6-5	TRBJ2-2	.	CASLQENTGELFF	TGTGCCAGCCTACAGGAGAACACCGGGGAGCTGTTTTTT
.	TRBV7-9	TRBJ1-2	.	CASRDQRGGNGYTF	TGTGCCAGCAGGGATCAGAGGGGGGGAAATGGCTACACCTTC
.	TRBV6-4	TRBJ2-2	.	CASSDTPGQNTGELFF	TGTGCCAGCAGTGACACCCCGGGACAGAACACCGGGGAGCTGTTTTTT
.	TRBV14	TRBJ1-2	.	CASSPLTVGGYTF	TGTGCCAGCAGCCCGCTGACAGTCGGCGGCTACACCTTC
.	TRBV30	TRBJ1-1	.	CAWNRLVGAFF	TGTGCCTGGAATCGGTTGGTTGGAGCTTTCTTT